This TCR beta chain derives from a study of T cell responses to AZD1222 COVID-19 vaccine (dated by TCRdb to the early 2020s). With respect to the entire study: A total of 230 to 250 trial participants underwent TCR sequencing, of whom about 210 had received two doses of AZD1222 and around 25 had received two doses of the MenACWY control vaccine. Trial participants were enrolled into age subgroups of 18-55, 56-69 and 70-plus years, which contained about 150, 28 and 57 TCR-sequenced participants, respectively. Study-level results and caveats: Most participants were white British and females outnumbered males, and the authors suggested that clonal diversity may have been underestimated. Conclusions about previously exposed vaccinees are limited, since just six AZD1222 recipients were seropositive for SARS-CoV-2 at baseline. The vaccine-associated CD4 TCRs covered the entire spike protein, and the dominant responses fell in regions 160-218 and 743-854. Reportedly, almost half of the unique spike-specific TCRs recognized epitopes lying outside the regions that are mutated in the B.1.351 and B.1.1.7 variants. A significant rise in spike-specific TCR breadth and depth was observed after two AZD1222 doses relative to day 0 and relative to MenACWY recipients. Because no samples from the day 14 peak response were available, repertoires could be characterized only after the peak T cell response. In the small 56-69-year group, the increase in depth fell short of significance, most likely because of low power.

The CDR3, cysteine through phenylalanine, is 16 amino acids long. Only the CDR3 portion is preserved as DNA: 48 bases, with reading frame beginning at the first base. V gives up 2 bases and J gives up 1 base, and the segment between their germline ends measures 11 bases. The germline V gene gives CDR1 as SGHAT and CDR2 as FQNNGV. The CDR3 regions of human TCRbeta chains were analyzed by immunosequencing. The paper's processing steps were these. TCRs in the repertoires were matched against a reference library of SARS-CoV-2-specific TCRs that had been generated with the MIRA antigen-specificity platform. Breadth was defined as the fraction of unique TCRs that were SARS-CoV-2-associated, and depth was defined as the fraction of total T cells that were SARS-CoV-2-associated. Each spike-specific TCR was assigned to its reactive spike region and to a CD4 or CD8 class using the MIRA data. Log10-transformed breadth and depth values were compared by one-way ANOVA with Sidak's multiple comparisons tests. TCRdb stores this immuneACCESS table with in-frame sequences only. Part of the clones is absent; in the studies checked, under half of the shortfall reflects unresolved V genes, and no reason is known for the rest. D and trimming were read from the DNA, whereas the V and J calls and clone size are those reported in that table. The sample yields some 110,000 clones; around 85% were counted once. Almost 4.5% of the sample comes from the top ten.

What this sample's time point label stands for: about 28 days (+/-7) after the second vaccine dose. AZD1222 recipients given second doses at about 4 weeks or at about 12 weeks were pooled, since spike-specific TCR depth and breadth were not found to differ between the two schedules. Samples from vaccinated people were obtained from the UK trials COV001 and COV002, which included a single-blind randomized controlled phase 2/3 trial of AZD1222 (ChAdOx1 nCoV-19) in healthy adults. For TCRbeta chain sequencing, PBMC samples from trial participants were taken at day 0 and at day 28 after the second dose. As regards this clone: It has no known antigen specificity. The record has no base qualities; no much larger clone is one base away.

The sample in question was peripheral blood, obtained 28 days after the second AZD1222 dose. Recombination connected TRBV11-2 to TRBJ2-2; the best D guess is TRBD1, with 6 bases matching. This clonotype was sampled from an adult who received the AZD1222 COVID-19 vaccine. The bases read TGTGCCAGCAGCTTAAGGGGGAGTGGGAACACCGGGGAGCTGTTTTTT. It translates as CASSLRGSGNTGELFF.